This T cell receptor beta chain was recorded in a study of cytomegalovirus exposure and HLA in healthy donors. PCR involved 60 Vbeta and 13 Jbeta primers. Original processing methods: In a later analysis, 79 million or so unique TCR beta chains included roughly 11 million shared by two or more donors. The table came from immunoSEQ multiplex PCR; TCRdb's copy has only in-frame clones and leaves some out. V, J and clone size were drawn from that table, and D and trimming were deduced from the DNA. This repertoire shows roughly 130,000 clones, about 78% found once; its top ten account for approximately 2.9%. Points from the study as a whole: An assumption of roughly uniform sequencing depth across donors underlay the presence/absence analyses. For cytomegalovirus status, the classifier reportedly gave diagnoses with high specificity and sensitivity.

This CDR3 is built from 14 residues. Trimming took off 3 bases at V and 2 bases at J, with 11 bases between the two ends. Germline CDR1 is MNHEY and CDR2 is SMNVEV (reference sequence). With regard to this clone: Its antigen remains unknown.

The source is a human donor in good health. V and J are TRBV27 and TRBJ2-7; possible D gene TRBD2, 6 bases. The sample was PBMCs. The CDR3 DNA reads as TGTGCCAGCAGTTTCGCGGGAAGCCCCTACGAGCAGTACTTC. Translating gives CASSFAGSPYEQYF.